This T cell receptor (beta chain) was identified in a study of blood T cell repertoires in COVID-19. Study information: Both acute and convalescent COVID-19 samples were obtained from the United States, Italy and Spain. PBMCs, B-cell-depleted T cells, or T cells were the source of the cDNA or gDNA that made up the material.

Original handling: Amplification of reference gene primers was used by the study to estimate nucleated cell counts. Sequencing used immunoSEQ multiplex PCR; TCRdb keeps in-frame clones, though not all of them. V and J calls and clone size are given by that table; D and trimming were obtained from the DNA. The sample consists of 150,000 to 200,000 clones, 89% of them appearing once. The germline V gene encodes CDR1 SQVTM and CDR2 ANQGSEA. With 5 bases removed from V and 6 bases from J, the gap between germline ends came to 11 bases. The CDR3 extends over 12 amino acids. This clone appeared a single time.

The receptor comes from a man between 18 and 29 years old who had recovered from COVID-19. The sample was peripheral blood. The rearrangement joins TRBV29-1 to TRBJ2-1; tentative D call: TRBD2 (7 bases). The CDR3, as DNA: TGCAGCGTTCGGCGGGGGCTCAATGAGCAGTTCTTC. It codes for CSVRRGLNEQFF.